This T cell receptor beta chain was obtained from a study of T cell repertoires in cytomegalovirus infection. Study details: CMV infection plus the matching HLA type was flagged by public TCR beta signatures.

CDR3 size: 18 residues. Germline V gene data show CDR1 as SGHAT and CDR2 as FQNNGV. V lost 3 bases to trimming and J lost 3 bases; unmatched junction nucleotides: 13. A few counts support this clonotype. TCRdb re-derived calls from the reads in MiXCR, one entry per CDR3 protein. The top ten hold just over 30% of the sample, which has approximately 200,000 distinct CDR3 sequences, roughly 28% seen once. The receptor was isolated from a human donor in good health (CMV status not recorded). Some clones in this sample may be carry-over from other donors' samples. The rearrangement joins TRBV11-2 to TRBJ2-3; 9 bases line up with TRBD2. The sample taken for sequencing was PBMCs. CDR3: CASSLATAGGPITDTQYF. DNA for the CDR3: TGTGCCAGCAGCTTGGCTACAGCGGGGGGTCCTATTACAGATACGCAGTATTTT.